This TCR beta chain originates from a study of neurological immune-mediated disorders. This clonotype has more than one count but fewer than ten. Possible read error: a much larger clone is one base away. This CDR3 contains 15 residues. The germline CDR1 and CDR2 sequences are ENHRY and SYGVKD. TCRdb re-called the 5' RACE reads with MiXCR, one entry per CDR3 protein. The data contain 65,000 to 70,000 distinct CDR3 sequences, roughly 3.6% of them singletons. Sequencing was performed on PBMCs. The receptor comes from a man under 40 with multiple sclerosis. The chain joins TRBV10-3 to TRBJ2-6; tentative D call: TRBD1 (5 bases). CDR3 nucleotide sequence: TGTGCCTCGCAGGGAAGAAACTCTGGGGCCAAAGTCCTGACTTTC. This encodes CASQGRNSGAKVLTF.